This T cell receptor beta chain emerged from a study of memory B cells and T cells in multiple sclerosis. Study-level results: Normalization was needed because clone-set size differences affected shared clonotype counts.

This clone was found a few times. Its antigen is unidentified. CFSE-dim autoproliferating and CFSE-high non-proliferating T cells from unstimulated culture were sequenced separately. Cultures began with approximately 52 million CFSE-labeled PBMCs, unstimulated for more than 6 days, with replicate wells pooled. PBMCs were labeled with approximately 0.53 uM CFSE and cultured without exogenous stimuli. Sequenced by immunoSEQ multiplex PCR; TCRdb stores in-frame clones only, minus some. The sample consists of roughly 30,000 clones, roughly 86% of them appearing once. Germline trimming cut 5 bases from V and 2 bases from J; bases unmatched to any gene: 7. Germline assignment: CDR1 SGHTA and CDR2 FQGTGA. The CDR3 runs 15 residues.

The chain has TRBV7-3 and TRBJ2-7; 9 positions match TRBD2. Sequencing was done on a sample of PBMCs from blood kept in culture. The sequence was collected from a human donor with multiple sclerosis. The CDR3, as DNA: TGTGCCAGCAGCCTCAGGGCGGGGGGGCCCTACGAGCAGTACTTC. This codes for CASSLRAGGPYEQYF.